This T cell receptor beta chain was sequenced for a study of T cell changes during pregnancy in multiple sclerosis. Profiled with immunoSEQ multiplex PCR; TCRdb holds only in-frame clones, not every one. The sample lists some 29,000 clones, 90% to 95% occurring once. CDR3 length: 15 amino acids. Trimming shortened V by 3 bases and J by 4 bases, and 16 bases separated the two germline ends. CDR1 is SNHLY, CDR2 FYNNEI, per germline. This TCR derives from a female donor with multiple sclerosis, enrolled in a pregnancy study. This chain joins TRBV2 and TRBJ2-7, with no clear D. Sequences were derived from CD8+ T cells from peripheral blood mononuclear cells, sampled before pregnancy. CDR3 sequence reads: CASSEGLSTRYEQYF. Written as DNA, the CDR3 is TGTGCCAGCAGTGAGGGCCTCTCCACCAGGTACGAGCAGTACTTC.